Listed here are 17 T cell receptor beta chains from one sample, sequenced in a study of cytomegalovirus exposure and HLA in healthy donors. PCR was performed using 60 Vbeta and 13 Jbeta primers. The protocol was immunoSEQ multiplex PCR, while the TCRdb copy is restricted to in-frame clones and leaves out a portion. This sample has about 140,000 clones, with 79% found just once. Sequenced: PBMCs. These receptors all come from a man aged 35 to 55 in good health and CMV-seropositive.

This sequence joins TRBV10-3 and TRBJ2-3, with D possibly being TRBD2 (6 bases). Germline V gives CDR1 ENHRY, CDR2 SYGVKD. The CDR3 runs 16 residues. Trimming left V 10 bases short and J 2 bases short, with 22 bases between. The CDR3 is CASANPFGGLTDTQYF. The DNA for the CDR3 is TGTGCCAGCGCGAACCCCTTCGGGGGACTCACAGATACGCAGTATTTT.

The V and J genes are TRBV7-8 and TRBJ1-2; 7 bases align to TRBD1. This CDR3 is 15 amino acids long. The germline V gene has CDR1 SGHVS and CDR2 FQNEAQ. V was pared by 2 bases and J by 3 bases, with 6 bases of the junction left unmatched. The DNA for the CDR3 is TGTGCCAGCAGCTTATTTACGACAGGGTACTATGGCTACACCTTC. It is translated as CASSLFTTGYYGYTF.

This chain links TRBV11-3 with TRBJ2-7; 8 bases match TRBD2. Trimming removed 3 bases from V and 6 bases from J; junction bases left unmatched: 7. The length of the CDR3 is 14 residues. CDR1 is SGHNT, CDR2 YENEEA, per germline. The CDR3, as DNA: TGTGCCAGCAGCTTTTCAGCGGGAGCCGTCGAGCAGTACTTC. Protein: CASSFSAGAVEQYF.

V and J are TRBV6-1 and TRBJ2-3, with D tentatively TRBD2 (5 bases). The CDR3 has 14 residues. Trimming took 5 bases from V and 5 from J, leaving 14 bases between them. CDR1 and CDR2 (germline): MNHNS, SASEGT. Here the CDR3 reads CASSFVIREDTQYF. The DNA for the CDR3 is TGTGCCAGCAGTTTCGTAATCCGGGAAGATACGCAGTATTTT.

The V gene is TRBV30, the J gene TRBJ1-1, with 10 bases lining up with TRBD1. V was clipped by 0 bases and J by 5 bases; unmatched bases: 9. This CDR3 spans 16 amino acids. The V gene's germline CDR1 is GTSNPN and CDR2 SVGIG (reference sequence). CDR3 region: CAWSVFRGQGWTEAFF. The CDR3 DNA reads TGTGCCTGGAGTGTATTCCGGGGACAGGGGTGGACTGAAGCTTTCTTT.

The genes are TRBV11-2 and TRBJ1-6; possible D gene TRBD1, 6 bases. This CDR3 is built from 17 residues. Germline CDR1 and CDR2: SGHAT and FQNNGV. V lost 1 base, J lost 0 bases, and 10 bases lay in between. CDR3: CASSLGGQSSYNSPLHF. The CDR3 nucleotides read TGTGCCAGCAGCTTAGGAGGACAGAGCTCCTATAATTCACCCCTCCACTTT.

J is TRBJ1-1 and V is TRBV19, with D unresolved. The V end lost 1 base, the J end lost 2 bases, and 8 bases lay between the germline ends. Germline-derived CDR1 and CDR2 are LNHDA and SQIVND (reference sequence). The CDR3 extends over 14 amino acids. This chain's CDR3 is CASSIGHPNTEAFF. CDR3 sequence (DNA): TGTGCCAGTAGTATAGGGCACCCTAACACTGAAGCTTTCTTT.

This clone has only one observation. Relative to the germline gene, one junction end is altered; a read error may explain this. The gene calls are TRBV19 and TRBJ2-3, with 12 bases identical to TRBD2. Germline V gene lookup returns CDR1 LNHDA and CDR2 SQIVND (reference sequence). The CDR3 extends over 16 amino acids. The CDR3 protein is CASSIGLAGTTDTQYF. In DNA, the CDR3 is TGTGCCAGTAGCATAGGACTAGCGGGAACCACAGATACGCAGTATTTT.

As for this clone: One end of the junction does not line up with germline, which may come from a read error. The rearrangement links TRBV5-1 to TRBJ1-2, with D possibly being TRBD1 (6 bases). Germline loops: CDR1 SGHRS, CDR2 YFSETQ. This CDR3 comprises 13 residues. The CDR3 region is CASSAQGRYGCTF. The CDR3 nucleotides are TGCGCCAGCAGCGCACAGGGCCGGTATGGCTGCACCTTC.

The rearrangement links TRBV6-6 to TRBJ1-1; D is perhaps TRBD1 (6 bases). This CDR3 is built from 14 residues. CDR1 MNHNY and CDR2 SVGAGI come from the germline V gene (reference sequence). Trimming stripped 6 bases from V and 4 bases from J, with 15 bases between. The CDR3 nucleotides are TGTGCCAGCAGCACCCGGGACATGGTCACTGAAGCTTTCTTT. It translates to CASSTRDMVTEAFF.

The V gene is TRBV9, the J gene TRBJ1-2; the match to TRBD1 covers 12 bases. Per germline, CDR1 SGDLS and CDR2 YYNGEE. This CDR3 is built from 14 residues. Trimming took 4 bases from V and 7 from J; bases not matched to a gene: 5. The CDR3 loop reads CASSPGQGAPGYTF. The CDR3, as DNA: TGTGCCAGCAGCCCGGGACAGGGGGCGCCTGGCTACACCTTC.

This chain links TRBV5-5 with TRBJ2-7; D perhaps matches TRBD2 (5 bases). This CDR3 is 15 amino acids long. V was shortened by 0 bases and J by 4 bases, with 14 bases between the two germline ends. CDR1 is SGHKS, CDR2 YYEKEE, per germline (reference sequence). The DNA for the CDR3 is TGTGCCAGCAGCTTGGTTGGAGGAGCTAGGTACGAGCAGTACTTC. Amino acid sequence: CASSLVGGARYEQYF.

CDR3 loop: CASSTGLAARREQFF. The CDR3 DNA reads TGCGCCAGCAGTACGGGACTAGCGGCACGAAGGGAGCAGTTCTTC. The chain has TRBV5-1 and TRBJ2-1; 11 nucleotides agree with TRBD2. Trimming at V came to 5 bases and at J to 10 bases, leaving 11 bases not matched to a gene. Germline CDR1 reads SGHRS; CDR2 reads YFSETQ. CDR3 length: 15 residues.

The chain links TRBV7-2 to TRBJ2-7, with 9 bases matching TRBD2. The germline CDR1 and CDR2 sequences are SGHTA and FQGNSA. Trimming cost V 3 bases and J 4 bases; bases outside gene matches: 7. The CDR3 covers 15 residues. The CDR3 is CASSFRASGTYEQYF. The CDR3 DNA reads as TGTGCCAGCAGCTTCCGGGCTAGCGGGACTTACGAGCAGTACTTC.

The chain recombines TRBV7-6 with TRBJ1-1; 7 bases line up with TRBD1. CDR3 size: 13 residues. V shed 5 bases and J 12 bases; nucleotides not matched to a gene: 12. The germline CDR1 and CDR2 sequences are SGHVS and FNYEAQ. The CDR3 sequence is CASSPEPRQGTFF. The CDR3 nucleotides are TGTGCCAGCAGCCCTGAACCCCGACAGGGAACTTTCTTT.

CDR3 region: CASNLGGRGGTEAFF. CDR3 nucleotides: TGTGCCAGCAATCTAGGGGGGCGCGGGGGAACTGAAGCTTTCTTT. The J gene is TRBJ1-1, the V gene TRBV28; TRBD1 is a possible D gene (6 bases). The CDR3 sequence is 15 residues long. In germline, CDR1 is MDHEN, CDR2 SYDVKM. V dropped 7 bases and J dropped 5 bases, with 20 bases sitting between them.

CDR3 in DNA: TGTGCCAGCAGCTTTTTGGACAGGGGTCACGAGCAGTACTTC. Protein product: CASSFLDRGHEQYF. The chain employs TRBV5-4 and TRBJ2-7; the match to TRBD1 covers 9 bases. V lost 2 bases and J lost 5; bases outside the gene matches: 5. Germline assignment: CDR1 SGHNT and CDR2 YYREEE (reference sequence). CDR3 size: 14 residues.